The present T cell receptor (beta chain) was sequenced within a study of human T cells and chemical hapten exposure. TCRdb analysed the RACE reads with MiXCR anew, one entry per CDR3 protein. The sample includes 250,000 or so distinct CDR3 sequences, 7.5% to 8% of them seen just once. Time point reported: pre-sensitization, week 0. Treatment reported: therapeutic diphenylcyclopropenone sensitization with weekly scalp DPC. Trimming removed 0 bases at V and 0 bases at J, with 8 bases between. Looked up from germline, CDR1 is MNHEY and CDR2 is SVGAGI. CDR3 length: 16 amino acids. The table lists this clonotype with a few counts.

The rearrangement joins TRBV6-5 to TRBJ2-2; tentative D call: TRBD2 (6 bases). This TCR was recovered from a man younger than 35 with alopecia areata. Some clones in this sample may be carry-over from other donors' samples. Here the sequenced sample was whole blood, taken in connection with sensitization to the hapten diphenylcyclopropenone (DPC). CDR3 sequence (DNA): TGTGCCAGCAGTTACTCGGGGGACTCGAACACCGGGGAGCTGTTTTTT. Protein: CASSYSGDSNTGELFF.